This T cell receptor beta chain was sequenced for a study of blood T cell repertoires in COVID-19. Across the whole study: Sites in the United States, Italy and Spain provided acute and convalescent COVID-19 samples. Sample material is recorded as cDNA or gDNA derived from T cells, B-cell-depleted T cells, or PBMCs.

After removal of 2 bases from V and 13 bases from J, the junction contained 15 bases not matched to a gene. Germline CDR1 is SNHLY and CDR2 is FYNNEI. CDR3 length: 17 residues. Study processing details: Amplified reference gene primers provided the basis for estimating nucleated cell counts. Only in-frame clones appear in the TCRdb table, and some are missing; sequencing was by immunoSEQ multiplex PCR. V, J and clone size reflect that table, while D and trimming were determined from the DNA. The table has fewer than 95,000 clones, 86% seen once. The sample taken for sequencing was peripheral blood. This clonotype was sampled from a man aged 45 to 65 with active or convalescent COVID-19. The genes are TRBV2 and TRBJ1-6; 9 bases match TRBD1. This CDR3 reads CASSENSSGQGISPLHF. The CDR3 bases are TGTGCCAGCAGTGAAAATAGTTCGGGACAGGGAATTTCTCCCCTCCACTTT.